These 27 T cell receptor beta chains came from one sample sequenced in a study of long-term antiretroviral therapy in people with HIV. Sequencing used immunoSEQ v3.0 at survey level. Repertoires were generated with immunoSEQ multiplex PCR, while TCRdb's copy carries only in-frame clones and drops some. The sample lists roughly 17,000 clones, roughly 91% seen once, with 8.9% in the top ten. Sequenced here: unsorted PBMCs, sampled 0.3 years after starting antiretroviral therapy. Source of these receptors: a man between 60 and 75 years old with HIV.

The V and J genes are TRBV7-2 and TRBJ2-1; 10 bases align to TRBD2. Germline CDR1 reads SGHTA; CDR2 reads FQGNSA. The CDR3 spans 18 residues. The V gene end was trimmed by 5 bases and the J gene end by 4 bases; junction bases not matched to a gene: 14. In DNA, the CDR3 is TGTGCCAGCAGCCCCGCCTCAGTCCCAGCGGGAGGGTACAATGAGCAGTTCTTC. The encoded protein is CASSPASVPAGGYNEQFF.

This chain uses TRBV30 with TRBJ2-3; D remains ambiguous. This CDR3 has 11 residues. Germline assignment: CDR1 GTSNPN and CDR2 SVGIG (reference sequence). V was trimmed by 2 bases and J by 5 bases, leaving 5 bases between them. The CDR3 is CAWSYGDTQYF. The DNA of the CDR3 is TGTGCCTGGAGTTACGGAGATACGCAGTATTTT.

This chain links TRBV7-3 with TRBJ1-1; D remains unclear. V was shortened by 2 bases and J by 0 bases, with 10 bases between the two germline ends. Germline V gives CDR1 SGHTA, CDR2 FQGTGA. The CDR3 is 15 residues long. CDR3 residues: CASSLSAGLNTEAFF. Written as DNA, the CDR3 is TGTGCCAGCAGCTTATCTGCCGGACTGAACACTGAAGCTTTCTTT.

In DNA form, the CDR3 reads TGCGCCAGCAGCTTGCCGGTTCTGGCTAGCGGGGAAGAGACCCAGTACTTC. Protein sequence: CASSLPVLASGEETQYF. V and J are TRBV5-1 and TRBJ2-5; 9 nucleotides match TRBD2. The trim removed 1 base at V and 3 bases at J, leaving 10 bases unmatched. This CDR3 is 17 amino acids long. Per the germline V gene, CDR1 is SGHRS and CDR2 is YFSETQ.

The chain recombines TRBV5-1 with TRBJ2-7; maybe TRBD2 (5 bases). The CDR3 spans 15 residues. Between the trimmed V and J ends, which lost 2 bases and 6 bases, there was a span of 18 bases. Per germline, CDR1 SGHRS and CDR2 YFSETQ. The DNA of the CDR3 is TGCGCCAGCAGCTTCTGGACGGGGTCTACGGGCGAGCAGTACTTC. This sequence encodes CASSFWTGSTGEQYF.

The rearrangement joins TRBV13 to TRBJ1-1; no reliable D call. Deletions cut 1 base from V and 4 bases from J, with 19 bases between. Germline CDR1 and CDR2: PRHDT and FYEKMQ (reference sequence). The CDR3 extends over 17 amino acids. The CDR3 sequence is CASSLAVRGSGGTEAFF. The CDR3 coding sequence is TGTGCCAGCAGCTTAGCGGTCCGGGGAAGTGGAGGCACTGAAGCTTTCTTT.

This sequence joins TRBV19 and TRBJ2-3; 9 bases align to TRBD2. The CDR3 is 15 amino acids. In germline, CDR1 is LNHDA, CDR2 SQIVND (reference sequence). Losses at the gene ends were 3 bases for V and 4 bases for J; bases not matched to a gene: 5. CDR3 nucleotide sequence: TGTGCCAGTAGTATTTGGCGGGAGGGGGCAGATACGCAGTATTTT. It specifies CASSIWREGADTQYF.

This clone was seen only once. The chain recombines TRBV5-6 with TRBJ2-7; D call uncertain. Germline values: CDR1 SGHDT, CDR2 YYEEEE. This CDR3 spans 14 amino acids. V was trimmed by 9 bases and J by 2 bases, leaving 18 bases between them. In nucleotides, the CDR3 is TGTGCCACCTCTCCCCTCACGAGACCCTACGAGCAGTACTTC. Protein sequence: CATSPLTRPYEQYF.

The chain recombines TRBV6-6 with TRBJ1-2; D is unresolved. V was pared by 0 bases and J by 8 bases, with 10 bases between. CDR1 and CDR2 (germline): MNHNY, SVGAGI (reference sequence). This CDR3 is built from 13 residues. The CDR3 reads CASSYSGPGGYTF. CDR3 coding DNA: TGTGCCAGCAGTTACTCAGGGCCCGGGGGCTACACCTTC.

This clone was seen only once. The gene calls are TRBV5-5 and TRBJ2-1, with 9 positions matching TRBD2. CDR1 and CDR2 from the germline V gene are SGHKS and YYEKEE (reference sequence). V trimming: 2 bases; J trimming: 5 bases; junction bases outside the gene matches: 2. This CDR3 spans 14 amino acids. The CDR3 DNA reads as TGTGCCAGCAGCTTCGTAGCGGGAGACAATGAGCAGTTCTTC. It yields the protein CASSFVAGDNEQFF. Drawing the rest from reference TRBV5-5 and TRBJ2-1, the complete variable domain is DAGVTQSPTHLIKTRGQQVTLRCSPISGHKSVSWYQQVLGQGPQFIFQYYEKEERGRGNFPDRFSARQFPNYSSELNVNALLLGDSALYLCASSFVAGDNEQFFGPGTRLTVL.

The chain joins TRBV7-9 to TRBJ2-1; TRBD1 aligns across 9 bases. V was clipped by 6 bases and J by 1 base; unmatched bases: 7. Germline V CDR1 and CDR2: SEHNR, FQNEAQ (reference sequence). The CDR3 extends over 16 amino acids. The CDR3 sequence: CASRTQGARSYNEQFF. CDR3 bases: TGTGCCAGCAGAACACAGGGGGCGCGTTCCTACAATGAGCAGTTCTTC.

This chain joins TRBV7-2 and TRBJ2-5, with 8 nucleotides matching TRBD2. The CDR3 covers 17 residues. V lost 5 bases, J lost 1 base, and 12 bases stayed unmatched. Germline CDR1 SGHTA, CDR2 FQGNSA. CDR3 residues: CASSNRLRLAGQETQYF. The CDR3 DNA sequence: TGTGCCAGCAGCAACCGACTTCGTCTAGCGGGCCAAGAGACCCAGTACTTC.

The rearrangement uses TRBV19 and TRBJ2-7; 9 nucleotides align to TRBD1. CDR1 and CDR2 from the germline V gene are LNHDA and SQIVND (reference sequence). The V and J ends lost 4 bases and 1 base, in that order; junction bases with no gene match: 8. This CDR3 region has 16 residues. The CDR3 loop reads CASSRDNRGLSYEQYF. The CDR3 bases are TGTGCCAGTAGTAGGGACAACAGGGGGCTTTCCTACGAGCAGTACTTC.

The J gene is TRBJ2-7, the V gene TRBV28; no clear D gene. Germline assignment: CDR1 MDHEN and CDR2 SYDVKM. Trimming took off 5 bases at V and 3 bases at J, with 5 bases between the two ends. This CDR3 region has 11 residues. CDR3 DNA sequence: TGTGCCAGCAGTCCCCACTACGAGCAGTACTTC. It is translated as CASSPHYEQYF.

Only one count was recorded for this clone. This sequence joins TRBV5-1 and TRBJ2-5; D unresolved. The CDR3 is made up of 13 amino acids. Trimming left V 0 bases short and J 2 bases short, with 5 bases between. The germline gives CDR1 SGHRS, CDR2 YFSETQ. CDR3 protein: CASSLVGQETQYF. In DNA form, the CDR3 reads TGCGCCAGCAGCTTGGTCGGGCAAGAGACCCAGTACTTC. The full variable domain, its missing parts supplied by reference TRBV5-1 and TRBJ2-5, is KAGVTQTPRYLIKTRGQQVTLSCSPISGHRSVSWYQQTPGQGLQFLFEYFSETQRNKGNFPGRFSGRQFSNSRSEMNVSTLELGDSALYLCASSLVGQETQYFGPGTRLLVL.

J is TRBJ2-5 and V is TRBV19; TRBD2 agrees at 9 bases. The CDR3 length is 13 residues. After removal of 6 bases from V and 5 bases from J, the junction contained 4 bases not matched to a gene. The germline V gene encodes CDR1 LNHDA and CDR2 SQIVND (reference sequence). This CDR3 reads CASRSGGMETQYF. Written as DNA, the CDR3 is TGTGCCAGTAGGAGCGGGGGGATGGAGACCCAGTACTTC.

This clone was counted only a few times. The rearrangement joins TRBV25-1 to TRBJ2-5; D is perhaps TRBD1 (7 bases). The CDR3 spans 18 residues. CDR1 and CDR2 (germline): MGHDK, SYGVNS. V was cut by 9 bases and J by 4 bases, with 30 bases left in between. The CDR3 protein is CASITGAYGGTGRETQYF. The CDR3 DNA sequence: TGTGCCAGTATCACAGGGGCTTACGGAGGGACCGGGCGAGAGACCCAGTACTTC.

Only a few counts were recorded for this clone. The chain recombines TRBV7-9 with TRBJ1-1; 7 positions match TRBD1. The V and J ends lost 5 bases and 0 bases, in that order; junction bases with no gene match: 6. The CDR3 contains 15 residues. The V gene's germline CDR1 is SEHNR and CDR2 FQNEAQ (reference sequence). The CDR3 here is CASSLSGTVNTEAFF. In DNA form, the CDR3 reads TGTGCCAGCAGCCTGAGTGGGACAGTGAACACTGAAGCTTTCTTT.

V usage is TRBV18 and J usage is TRBJ2-1; TRBD2 matches at 9 bases. After removal of 3 bases from V and 6 bases from J, the junction contained 6 bases not matched to a gene. CDR1 and CDR2 (germline): KGHSH, LQKENI. The CDR3 has 15 amino acids. For the CDR3, the DNA is TGTGCCAGCTCACCTTCAAGCGGGGGGACCAATGAGCAGTTCTTC. Its translation is CASSPSSGGTNEQFF.

The chain carries TRBV2 and TRBJ2-7, with 8 bases that match TRBD1. The CDR3 loop spans 12 amino acids. Germline V gene lookup returns CDR1 SNHLY and CDR2 FYNNEI. J gave up 6 bases and V 8 bases, and 6 bases lay outside the gene matches. CDR3 in amino acids: CASGYRGFEQYF. The CDR3 nucleotides read TGTGCCAGCGGCTACAGGGGGTTCGAGCAGTACTTC. Supplemented by reference TRBV2 and TRBJ2-7, the full variable domain reads EPEVTQTPSHQVTQMGQEVILRCVPISNHLYFYWYRQILGQKVEFLVSFYNNEISEKSEIFDDQFSVERPDGSNFTLKIRSTKLEDSAMYFCASGYRGFEQYFGPGTRLTVT.

This clone was seen only once. The V gene is TRBV2, the J gene TRBJ1-5; no clear D gene. The CDR3 runs 14 residues. Trimming removed 2 bases at V and 2 bases at J, with 7 bases between. CDR1 is SNHLY and CDR2 is FYNNEI in the germline V gene. DNA for the CDR3: TGTGCCAGCAGTGAAATCGCCCGCAATCAGCCCCAGCATTTT. As protein: CASSEIARNQPQHF.

The chain recombines TRBV5-4 with TRBJ2-6; D is unresolved. CDR1 SGHNT and CDR2 YYREEE come from the germline V gene (reference sequence). Trimming left V 5 bases short and J 2 bases short, with 8 bases between. The CDR3 has 14 amino acids. The CDR3 coding sequence is TGTGCCAGCAGTTCCCGGGCTGGGGCCAACGTCCTGACTTTC. Protein: CASSSRAGANVLTF.

J is TRBJ1-6 and V is TRBV6-5, with D possibly being TRBD1 (5 bases). In germline, CDR1 is MNHEY, CDR2 SVGAGI. V was cut by 0 bases and J by 9 bases, with 12 bases left in between. CDR3 length: 15 residues. DNA for the CDR3: TGTGCCAGCAGTTACTCGGGGGGGTTCGGTTCACCCCTCCACTTT. Its protein is CASSYSGGFGSPLHF.

The V gene is TRBV5-5, the J gene TRBJ1-1; D is uncertain. Per the germline V gene, CDR1 is SGHKS and CDR2 is YYEKEE (reference sequence). The V gene lost 4 bases and the J gene lost 0 bases, with 7 bases spanning the gap. This CDR3 region has 13 residues. The DNA for the CDR3 is TGTGCCAGCAGCCTGCATATGAACACTGAAGCTTTCTTT. It encodes CASSLHMNTEAFF.

This chain links TRBV6-1 with TRBJ1-5; 8 positions match TRBD1. Unmatched junction bases numbered 4, after V lost 7 bases and J lost 2 bases. This CDR3 spans 14 amino acids. CDR1 MNHNS and CDR2 SASEGT come from the germline V gene. The CDR3 nucleotides read TGTGCCAGCATCCCAGGGGGCGGCAATCAGCCCCAGCATTTT. This sequence encodes CASIPGGGNQPQHF.

The chain employs TRBV6-6 and TRBJ1-1, with D perhaps TRBD1 (5 bases). This CDR3 contains 14 residues. Per the germline V gene, CDR1 is MNHNY and CDR2 is SVGAGI (reference sequence). Trimming cost V 0 bases and J 3 bases, with 8 bases left between them. The CDR3 region has the DNA TGTGCCAGCAGTTACTCAGGGGTGTACACTGAAGCTTTCTTT. Protein: CASSYSGVYTEAFF.

CDR3 DNA: TGTGCCAGCAGCTTCACAGGGGGGAGTGAGACCCAGTACTTC. It is translated as CASSFTGGSETQYF. J is TRBJ2-5 and V is TRBV7-2, with TRBD1 matching over 8 bases. This CDR3 comprises 14 residues. Germline V gene lookup returns CDR1 SGHTA and CDR2 FQGNSA. The V gene end was trimmed by 3 bases and the J gene end by 5 bases; junction bases not matched to a gene: 5.